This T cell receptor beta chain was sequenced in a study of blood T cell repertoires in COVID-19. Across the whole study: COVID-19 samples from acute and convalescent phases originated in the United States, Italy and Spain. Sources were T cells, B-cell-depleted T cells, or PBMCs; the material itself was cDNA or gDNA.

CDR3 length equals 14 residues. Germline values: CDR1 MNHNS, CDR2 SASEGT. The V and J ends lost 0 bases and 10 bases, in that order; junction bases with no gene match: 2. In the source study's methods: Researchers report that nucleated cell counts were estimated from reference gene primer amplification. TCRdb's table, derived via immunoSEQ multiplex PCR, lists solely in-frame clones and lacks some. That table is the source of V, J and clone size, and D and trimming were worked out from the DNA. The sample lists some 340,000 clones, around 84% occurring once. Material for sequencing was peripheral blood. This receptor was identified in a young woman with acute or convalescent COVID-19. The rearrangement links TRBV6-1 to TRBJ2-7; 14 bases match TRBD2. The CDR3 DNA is TGTGCCAGCAGTGAAGCGGGACTAGCGGGAGTTCAGTACTTC. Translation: CASSEAGLAGVQYF.